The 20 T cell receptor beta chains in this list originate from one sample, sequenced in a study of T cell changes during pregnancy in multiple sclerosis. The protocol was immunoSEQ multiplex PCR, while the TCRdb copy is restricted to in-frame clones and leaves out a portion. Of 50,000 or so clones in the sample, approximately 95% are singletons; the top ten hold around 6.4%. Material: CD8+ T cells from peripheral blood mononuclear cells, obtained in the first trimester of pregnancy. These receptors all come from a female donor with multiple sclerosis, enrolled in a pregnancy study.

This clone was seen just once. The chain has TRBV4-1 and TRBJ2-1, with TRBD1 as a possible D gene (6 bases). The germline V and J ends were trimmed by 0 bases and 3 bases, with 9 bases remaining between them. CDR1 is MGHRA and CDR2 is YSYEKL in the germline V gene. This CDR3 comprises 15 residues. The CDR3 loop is CASSQDQDSYNEQFF. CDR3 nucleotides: TGCGCCAGCAGCCAAGATCAGGACAGCTACAATGAGCAGTTCTTC.

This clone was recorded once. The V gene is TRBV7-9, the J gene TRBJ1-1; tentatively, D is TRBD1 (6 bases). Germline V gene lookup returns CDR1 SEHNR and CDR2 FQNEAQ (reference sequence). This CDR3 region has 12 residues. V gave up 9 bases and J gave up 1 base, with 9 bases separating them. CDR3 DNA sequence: TGTGCCAGTAAACAGGGGAACACTGAAGCTTTCTTT. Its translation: CASKQGNTEAFF.

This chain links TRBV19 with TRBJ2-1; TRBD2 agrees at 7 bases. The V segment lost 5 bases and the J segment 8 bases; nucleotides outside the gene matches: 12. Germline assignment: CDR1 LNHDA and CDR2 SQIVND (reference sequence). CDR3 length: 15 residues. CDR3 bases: TGTGCCAGTAGTGTAGCAGGGAGGGCCATGGATGAGCAGTTCTTC. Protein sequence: CASSVAGRAMDEQFF.

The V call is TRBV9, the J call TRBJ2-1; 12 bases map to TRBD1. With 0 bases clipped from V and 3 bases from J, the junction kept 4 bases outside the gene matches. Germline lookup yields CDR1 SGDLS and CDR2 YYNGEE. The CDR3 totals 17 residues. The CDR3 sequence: CASSVDGTGGIYNEQFF. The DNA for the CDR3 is TGTGCCAGCAGCGTAGATGGGACAGGGGGCATCTACAATGAGCAGTTCTTC. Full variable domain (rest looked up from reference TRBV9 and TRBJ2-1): DSGVTQTPKHLITATGQRVTLRCSPRSGDLSVYWYQQSLDQGLQFLIQYYNGEERAKGNILERFSAQQFPDLHSELNLSSLELGDSALYFCASSVDGTGGIYNEQFFGPGTRLTVL.

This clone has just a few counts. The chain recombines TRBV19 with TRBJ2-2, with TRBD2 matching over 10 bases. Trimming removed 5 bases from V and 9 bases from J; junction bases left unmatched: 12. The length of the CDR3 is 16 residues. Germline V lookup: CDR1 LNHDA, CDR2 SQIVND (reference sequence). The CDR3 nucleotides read TGTGCCAGTAGTCCGCGGACTAGCGGTAAACGACGGGAGCTGTTTTTT. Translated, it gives CASSPRTSGKRRELFF. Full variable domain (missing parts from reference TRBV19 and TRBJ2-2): DGGITQSPKYLFRKEGQNVTLSCEQNLNHDAMYWYRQDPGQGLRLIYYSQIVNDFQKGDIAEGYSVSREKKESFPLTVTSAQKNPTAFYLCASSPRTSGKRRELFFGEGSRLTVL.

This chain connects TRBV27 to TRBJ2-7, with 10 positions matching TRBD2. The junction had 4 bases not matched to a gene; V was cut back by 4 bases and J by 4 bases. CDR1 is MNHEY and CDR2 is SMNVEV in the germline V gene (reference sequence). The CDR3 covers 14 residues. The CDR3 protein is CASSYGLAEYEQYF. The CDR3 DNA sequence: TGTGCCAGCAGTTACGGACTAGCGGAATACGAGCAGTACTTC.

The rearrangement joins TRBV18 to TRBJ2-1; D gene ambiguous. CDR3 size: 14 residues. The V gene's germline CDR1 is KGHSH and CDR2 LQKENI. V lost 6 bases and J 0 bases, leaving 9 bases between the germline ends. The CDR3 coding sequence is TGTGCCAGCTCGGAACTAAACTCCTACAATGAGCAGTTCTTC. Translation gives CASSELNSYNEQFF. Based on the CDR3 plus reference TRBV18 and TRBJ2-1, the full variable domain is NAGVMQNPRHLVRRRGQEARLRCSPMKGHSHVYWYRQLPEEGLKFMVYLQKENIIDESGMPKERFSAEFPKEGPSILRIQQVVRGDSAAYFCASSELNSYNEQFFGPGTRLTVL.

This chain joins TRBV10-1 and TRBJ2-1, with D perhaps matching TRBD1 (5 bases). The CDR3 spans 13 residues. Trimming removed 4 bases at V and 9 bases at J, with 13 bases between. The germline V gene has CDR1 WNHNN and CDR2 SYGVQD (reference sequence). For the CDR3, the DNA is TGCGCCAGCAGTGGCCTAGGAAGGGGTGAGCAGTTCTTC. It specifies CASSGLGRGEQFF.

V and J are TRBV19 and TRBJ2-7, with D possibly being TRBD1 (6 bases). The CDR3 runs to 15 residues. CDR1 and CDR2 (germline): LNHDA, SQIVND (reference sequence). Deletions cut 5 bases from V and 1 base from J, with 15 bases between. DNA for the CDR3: TGTGCCAGTAGTGCGACAGGACGATCATCCTACGAGCAGTACTTC. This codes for CASSATGRSSYEQYF.

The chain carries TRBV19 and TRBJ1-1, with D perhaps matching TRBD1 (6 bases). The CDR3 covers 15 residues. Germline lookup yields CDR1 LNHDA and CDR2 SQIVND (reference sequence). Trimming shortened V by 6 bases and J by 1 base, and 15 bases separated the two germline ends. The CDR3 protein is CASRYYGGANTEAFF. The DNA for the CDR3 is TGTGCCAGTAGATATTACGGGGGGGCGAACACTGAAGCTTTCTTT.

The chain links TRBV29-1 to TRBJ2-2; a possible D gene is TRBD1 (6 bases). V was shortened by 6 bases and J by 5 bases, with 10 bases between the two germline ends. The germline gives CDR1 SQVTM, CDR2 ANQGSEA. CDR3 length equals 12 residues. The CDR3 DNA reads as TGCAGCGTCGTACAGGGTACCGGGGAGCTGTTTTTT. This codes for CSVVQGTGELFF.

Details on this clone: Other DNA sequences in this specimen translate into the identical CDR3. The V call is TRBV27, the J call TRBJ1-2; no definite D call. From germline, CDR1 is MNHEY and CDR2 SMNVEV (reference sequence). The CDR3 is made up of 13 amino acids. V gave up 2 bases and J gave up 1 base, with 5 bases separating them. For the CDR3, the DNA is TGTGCCAGCAGTTTAGGCCTTAACTATGGCTACACCTTC. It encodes CASSLGLNYGYTF.

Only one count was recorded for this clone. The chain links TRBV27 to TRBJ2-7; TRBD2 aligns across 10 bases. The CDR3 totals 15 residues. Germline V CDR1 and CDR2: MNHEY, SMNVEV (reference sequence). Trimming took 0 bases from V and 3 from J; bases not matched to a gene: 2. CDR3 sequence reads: CASSLSLAGNYEQYF. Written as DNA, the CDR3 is TGTGCCAGCAGTTTATCACTAGCGGGGAACTACGAGCAGTACTTC.

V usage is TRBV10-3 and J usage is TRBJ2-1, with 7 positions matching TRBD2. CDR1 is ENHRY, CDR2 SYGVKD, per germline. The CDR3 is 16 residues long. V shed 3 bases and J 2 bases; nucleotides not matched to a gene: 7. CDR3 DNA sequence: TGTGCCATCAGTGACCCGCCGGGACTAACCTACAATGAGCAGTTCTTC. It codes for CAISDPPGLTYNEQFF.

Written as DNA, the CDR3 is TGTGCCAGCAGTTTGCGACAAGGCAGCAATCAGCCCCAGCATTTT. This codes for CASSLRQGSNQPQHF. V is TRBV6-1 and J is TRBJ1-5; D gene uncertain. CDR3 length: 15 amino acids. Germline V gene data show CDR1 as MNHNS and CDR2 as SASEGT. Trimming removed 5 bases at V and 1 base at J, with 12 bases between.

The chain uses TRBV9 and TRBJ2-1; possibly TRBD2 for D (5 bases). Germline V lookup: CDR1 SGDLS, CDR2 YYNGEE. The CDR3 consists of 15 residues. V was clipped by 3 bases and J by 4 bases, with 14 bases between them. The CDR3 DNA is TGTGCCAGCAGCGGAGGGAGCCTACTTTACAATGAGCAGTTCTTC. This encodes CASSGGSLLYNEQFF.

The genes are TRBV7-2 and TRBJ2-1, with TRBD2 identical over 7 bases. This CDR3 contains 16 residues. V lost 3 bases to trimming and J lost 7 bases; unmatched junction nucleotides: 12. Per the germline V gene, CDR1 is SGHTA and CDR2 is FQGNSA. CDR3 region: CASSFSSPAGLNEQFF. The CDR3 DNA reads TGTGCCAGCAGCTTTTCCTCCCCAGCGGGATTGAATGAGCAGTTCTTC.

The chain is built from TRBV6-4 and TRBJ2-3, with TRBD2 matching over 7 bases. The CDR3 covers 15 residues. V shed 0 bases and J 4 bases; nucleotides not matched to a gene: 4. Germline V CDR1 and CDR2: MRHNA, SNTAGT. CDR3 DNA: TGTGCCAGCAGTGACTCGAGGGAGGGTTCAGATACGCAGTATTTT. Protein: CASSDSREGSDTQYF.

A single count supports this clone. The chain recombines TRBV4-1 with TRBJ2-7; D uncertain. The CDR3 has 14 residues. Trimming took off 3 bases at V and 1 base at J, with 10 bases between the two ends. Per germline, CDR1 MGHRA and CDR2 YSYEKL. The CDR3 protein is CASSQGQQSYEQYF. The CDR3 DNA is TGCGCCAGCAGCCAGGGCCAACAGTCCTACGAGCAGTACTTC.

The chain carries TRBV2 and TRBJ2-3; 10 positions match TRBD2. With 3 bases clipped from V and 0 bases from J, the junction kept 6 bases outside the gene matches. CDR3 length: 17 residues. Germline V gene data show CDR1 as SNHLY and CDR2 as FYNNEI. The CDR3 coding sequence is TGTGCCAGCAGTGACCCACTAGCGGGGTTGAGCACAGATACGCAGTATTTT. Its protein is CASSDPLAGLSTDTQYF.